These 29 T cell receptor beta chains came from one sample sequenced in a study of blood T cells in healthy people across ages. Then a second PCR, running roughly 7 to 11 cycles, was carried out with a sample-barcoded 5' primer and a J-beta primer mix. TCRdb itself ran the 5' RACE reads through MiXCR, one entry per CDR3 protein. The sample shows around 800,000 distinct CDR3 sequences, around a quarter of them seen only once. The same sample was also studied in work on T cells of mothers and their children.

The sample comprised blood. These receptors were collected from a boy between 10 and 17 years old in good health.

In this sample, this clonotype turned up a few times. At one end, the junction sequence differs from germline, possibly due to a read error. CDR3: CASSRLASTDTQYF. The CDR3 DNA reads as TGTGCCAGCAGTCGGCTAGCTAGCACAGACACGCAGTATTTT. The rearrangement joins TRBV5-5 to TRBJ2-3; D might be TRBD2 (5 bases). The CDR3 runs 14 residues. Looked up from germline, CDR1 is SGHKS and CDR2 is YYEKEE (reference sequence).

This chain connects TRBV11-2 to TRBJ1-5; a possible D gene is TRBD1 (5 bases). Germline CDR1 SGHAT, CDR2 FQNNGV. The V and J ends lost 5 bases and 5 bases respectively, with 13 bases between them. The CDR3 is 14 residues long. The CDR3 region has the DNA TGTGCCAGCAGCCTCCAGGGACCGTATCAGCCCCAGCATTTT. Protein product: CASSLQGPYQPQHF.

This clonotype appeared a few times. The V gene is TRBV7-2, the J gene TRBJ2-2, with TRBD2 matching 8 bases. Germline assignment: CDR1 SGHTA and CDR2 FQGNSA. The CDR3 is made up of 15 amino acids. After removal of 11 bases from V and 5 bases from J, the junction contained 13 bases not matched to a gene. The CDR3 region is CASRRIAGLTGELFF. CDR3 nucleotide sequence: TGTGCCTCGCGGAGAATAGCGGGACTGACCGGGGAGCTGTTTTTT.

The table lists this clonotype with a count of one. The conserved phenylalanine or tryptophan is not found at the CDR3 terminus, so this likely reflects a read error. The rearrangement joins TRBV7-9 to TRBJ2-5; 7 bases line up with TRBD2. CDR1 is SEHNR, CDR2 FQNEAQ, per germline (reference sequence). The CDR3 is 12 residues long. The V segment lost 5 bases and the J segment 11 bases; nucleotides outside the gene matches: 8. For the CDR3, the DNA is TGTGCCAGCAGCCGCGGGAGTACGCCGCAGTACGTC. The encoded protein is CASSRGSTPQYV.

The chain carries TRBV5-1 and TRBJ1-2; tentative D call: TRBD1 (6 bases). The CDR3 covers 15 residues. Looked up from germline, CDR1 is SGHRS and CDR2 is YFSETQ. With 3 bases removed from V and 0 bases from J, the gap between germline ends came to 12 bases. The CDR3 DNA sequence: TGCGCCAGCAGCTGGACAGAGAATCCTAACTATGGCTACACCTTC. It translates to CASSWTENPNYGYTF.

The chain is built from TRBV7-9 and TRBJ2-3; a weak D match, TRBD2 (7 bases). Trimming shortened V by 5 bases and J by 2 bases, and 17 bases separated the two germline ends. Germline loops: CDR1 SEHNR, CDR2 FQNEAQ (reference sequence). The CDR3 length is 16 residues. The CDR3 nucleotides read TGTGCCAGCAGCCCTAGGGGGGGTCGTTTCACAGATACGCAGTATTTT. Amino acid sequence: CASSPRGGRFTDTQYF.

This clonotype was detected once. CDR3 bases: TGTGCCAGTAGTGCACAGGCATATGGCTACACCTTC. This gives the protein CASSAQAYGYTF. The J gene is TRBJ1-2, the V gene TRBV19; weak D call: TRBD1 (5 bases). This CDR3 is 12 amino acids long. Trimming stripped 5 bases from V and 5 bases from J, with 9 bases between. CDR1 and CDR2 from the germline V gene are LNHDA and SQIVND (reference sequence).

The rearrangement uses TRBV27 and TRBJ1-2, with TRBD1 as a possible D gene (5 bases). Trimming stripped 0 bases from V and 4 bases from J, with 12 bases between. In germline, CDR1 is MNHEY, CDR2 SMNVEV (reference sequence). The CDR3 loop spans 15 amino acids. This CDR3 is CASSLSRQGSYGYTF. The DNA for the CDR3 is TGTGCCAGCAGTTTATCGAGGCAGGGAAGCTATGGCTACACCTTC.

The chain employs TRBV4-2 and TRBJ2-7; TRBD1 is a possible D gene (5 bases). V lost 1 base to trimming and J lost 3 bases, with 22 bases between them. Germline V CDR1 and CDR2: LGHNA, YNFKEQ. CDR3 length: 18 amino acids. This CDR3 is CASSQASSQGVKIYEQYF. CDR3 bases: TGTGCCAGCAGCCAAGCGAGTTCCCAGGGTGTCAAAATCTACGAGCAGTACTTC.

V is TRBV12-3 or TRBV12-4 and J is TRBJ2-1; TRBD2 matches 8 bases. V dropped 3 bases and J dropped 9; count of bases not matched to a gene: 10. This CDR3 is 15 amino acids long. DNA of the CDR3: TGTGCCAGCAGTTTTTTCGGGGGGGGAAACGGTGAGCAGTTCTTC. Amino acids: CASSFFGGGNGEQFF.

The chain combines TRBV12-3 or TRBV12-4 with TRBJ2-7; D not resolved. This CDR3 has 12 amino acids. Trimming removed 5 bases from V and 6 bases from J, with 11 bases in between. The CDR3 DNA sequence: TGTGCCAGCAGTCTTACCACGGCCGAGCAGTACTTC. It codes for CASSLTTAEQYF.

This clonotype was seen only a few times. The chain is built from TRBV4-1 and TRBJ2-7; possibly TRBD2 for D (6 bases). Germline V gene data show CDR1 as MGHRA and CDR2 as YSYEKL. This CDR3 has 15 amino acids. The V end was cut by 1 base, the J end by 3 bases, with 13 bases between. The CDR3 region has the DNA TGCGCCAGCAGCCAAGTCGAGACTAGTAGCTACGAGCAGTACTTC. Its translation: CASSQVETSSYEQYF.

This chain uses TRBV27 with TRBJ2-1; D gene ambiguous. The better agreement between TRBJ2-7 and the DNA end casts doubt on the J call. Germline V gene data show CDR1 as MNHEY and CDR2 as SMNVEV (reference sequence). The CDR3 has 14 residues. In nucleotides, the CDR3 is TGTGCCAGCAGTCCCGGGTCGCGCTTCTACGAGCAGTACTTC. As protein: CASSPGSRFYEQYF.

The J gene is TRBJ1-1, the V gene TRBV20-1; 8 nucleotides line up with TRBD1. J lost 7 bases, V lost 4 bases, and 5 bases had no gene match. The CDR3 sequence is 12 residues long. The germline V gene encodes CDR1 DFQATT and CDR2 SNEGSKA (reference sequence). This CDR3 is CSAKGTGLEAFF. The CDR3 DNA follows: TGCAGTGCTAAAGGGACAGGTCTTGAAGCTTTCTTT.

This clonotype was seen only a few times. The rearrangement joins TRBV27 to TRBJ2-7, with a weak D call TRBD1 (5 bases). This CDR3 contains 16 residues. Germline assignment: CDR1 MNHEY and CDR2 SMNVEV (reference sequence). V was cut by 7 bases and J by 5 bases, with 24 bases left in between. CDR3 in amino acids: CASKSRVRPVGDEQYF. The CDR3 region has the DNA TGTGCCAGCAAAAGCAGGGTACGGCCAGTAGGGGACGAGCAGTACTTC.

This clonotype has more than one count but fewer than ten. The CDR3 is CASSLVQNIQYF. The CDR3 region has the DNA TGTGCCAGCAGCTTAGTACAAAACATTCAGTACTTC. The chain is built from TRBV7-9 and TRBJ2-4, with D unclear. This CDR3 region has 12 residues. V lost 1 base, J lost 5 bases, and 3 bases lay in between. Germline lookup yields CDR1 SEHNR and CDR2 FQNEAQ (reference sequence).

In this sample, this clonotype turned up many times. The CDR3 bases are TGTGCCAGCAGCAACAGTGGGGGGGATCAGCCCCAGCATTTT. It encodes CASSNSGGDQPQHF. The V and J genes are TRBV7-9 and TRBJ1-5, with D possibly matching TRBD1 (5 bases). V dropped 5 bases and J dropped 5 bases, with 13 bases sitting between them. The germline V gene encodes CDR1 SEHNR and CDR2 FQNEAQ (reference sequence). This CDR3 is built from 14 residues.

In this sample, this clonotype turned up a few times. V gene TRBV29-1 combines with J gene TRBJ2-3; 9 nucleotides agree with TRBD1. After removal of 6 bases from V and 6 bases from J, the junction contained 7 bases not matched to a gene. The CDR3 extends over 13 amino acids. Germline lookup yields CDR1 SQVTM and CDR2 ANQGSEA. CDR3 sequence: CSVRDRVTDTQYF. CDR3 nucleotide sequence: TGCAGCGTGAGGGACAGGGTCACCGATACGCAGTATTTT.

The genes are TRBV7-2 and TRBJ2-7; no definite D call. V lost 2 bases and J 5 bases, leaving 10 bases between the germline ends. CDR1 SGHTA and CDR2 FQGNSA come from the germline V gene. The CDR3 runs 13 residues. The CDR3 region is CASSLKNIHEQYF. As DNA, the CDR3 is TGTGCCAGCAGCTTAAAGAATATCCACGAGCAGTACTTC.

The V and J genes are TRBV12-3 or TRBV12-4 and TRBJ2-5; D tentatively fits TRBD1 or TRBD2 (5 bases each). This CDR3 is 13 amino acids long. V lost 3 bases, J lost 5 bases, and 10 bases lay in between. The CDR3 loop reads CASSFWGGETQYF. The CDR3, as DNA: TGTGCCAGCAGTTTCTGGGGCGGGGAGACCCAGTACTTC.

This clonotype was recorded many times. A junction boundary mismatches the germline segment, possibly from a read error. The gene calls are TRBV4-1 and TRBJ2-5; the D gene is possibly TRBD1 (5 bases). In germline, CDR1 is MGHRA, CDR2 YSYEKL. This CDR3 has 12 residues. CDR3 loop: CASSQGAETQYF. The CDR3 DNA sequence: TGTGCCAGCAGTCAAGGGGCGGAGACCCAGTACTTC.

This clonotype was observed a handful of times. V is TRBV27 and J is TRBJ2-2, with D perhaps TRBD2 (7 bases). This CDR3 has 19 amino acids. V was clipped by 3 bases and J by 0 bases, with 20 bases between them. Per germline, CDR1 MNHEY and CDR2 SMNVEV (reference sequence). CDR3 DNA: TGTGCCAGCAGTTTGAGGCCAACCGGGGGGACAACGAACACCGGGGAGCTGTTTTTT. Translation gives CASSLRPTGGTTNTGELFF.

The gene calls are TRBV15 and TRBJ2-1; unclear D gene. Germline V gene data show CDR1 as LNHNV and CDR2 as YYDKDF (reference sequence). The germline V and J ends were trimmed by 2 bases and 8 bases, with 10 bases remaining between them. The CDR3 covers 13 residues. The DNA of the CDR3 is TGTGCCACCAGCAGAACGGCTGGGGATGAGCAGTTCTTC. Translation: CATSRTAGDEQFF.

This rearrangement joins TRBV2 to TRBJ2-7; 8 bases line up with TRBD1. The DNA end lines up better with TRBJ2-5; the J call may be wrong. The CDR3 runs to 15 residues. Germline-derived CDR1 and CDR2 are SNHLY and FYNNEI. CDR3: CASRKDRGTQETQYF. DNA for the CDR3: TGTGCCAGCAGGAAAGACAGGGGCACACAAGAGACCCAGTACTTC.

V usage is TRBV6-2 or TRBV6-3 and J usage is TRBJ2-5, with 9 bases identical to TRBD1. The CDR3 loop spans 15 amino acids. The V segment lost 6 bases and the J segment 5 bases; nucleotides outside the gene matches: 10. CDR1 and CDR2 from the germline V gene are MNHEY and SVGEGT. The CDR3 region is CASRLGQGKGETQYF. The CDR3 DNA is TGTGCCAGCAGACTGGGACAGGGAAAAGGGGAGACCCAGTACTTC.

The rearrangement joins TRBV14 to TRBJ2-5; D is possibly TRBD1 (5 bases). The closer fit of TRBJ2-1 to the DNA end suggests the J call may be wrong. This CDR3 has 12 residues. Germline values: CDR1 SGHDN, CDR2 FVKESK. Here the CDR3 DNA reads TGTGCCAGCAGCCCAGGGCGACAAGCGCAGTTCTTC. As protein: CASSPGRQAQFF.

This clonotype turned up a few times. V usage is TRBV10-3 and J usage is TRBJ2-2; weak D call: TRBD1 (5 bases). Germline V lookup: CDR1 ENHRY, CDR2 SYGVKD. V was pared by 4 bases and J by 6 bases, with 15 bases between. CDR3 length equals 15 residues. This CDR3 is CAISGLKGNSGELFF. The CDR3 nucleotides are TGTGCCATCAGTGGGCTTAAGGGGAATTCCGGGGAGCTGTTTTTT.

The chain couples TRBV3-1 to TRBJ2-5; D ambiguous. The CDR3 is 14 amino acids. Trimming took off 4 bases at V and 5 bases at J, with 14 bases between the two ends. CDR1 LGHDT and CDR2 YNNKEL come from the germline V gene (reference sequence). In DNA, the CDR3 is TGTGCCAGCAGCCCAGAGGTGGGCTGGGAGACCCAGTACTTC. It specifies CASSPEVGWETQYF.

The genes are TRBV14 and TRBJ2-6; D might be TRBD1 (5 bases). There are 17 residues in the CDR3. The V gene's germline CDR1 is SGHDN and CDR2 FVKESK. V was clipped by 1 base and J by 8 bases, with 18 bases between them. The CDR3 loop reads CASSQVFRVPASNVLTF. The CDR3 nucleotides are TGTGCCAGCAGCCAAGTCTTCAGGGTCCCTGCGTCCAACGTCCTGACTTTC. The whole variable domain, filled in from reference TRBV14 and TRBJ2-6, reads EAGVTQFPSHSVIEKGQTVTLRCDPISGHDNLYWYRRVMGKEIKFLLHFVKESKQDESGMPNNRFLAERTGGTYSTLKVQPAELEDSGVYFCASSQVFRVPASNVLTFGAGSRLTVL.